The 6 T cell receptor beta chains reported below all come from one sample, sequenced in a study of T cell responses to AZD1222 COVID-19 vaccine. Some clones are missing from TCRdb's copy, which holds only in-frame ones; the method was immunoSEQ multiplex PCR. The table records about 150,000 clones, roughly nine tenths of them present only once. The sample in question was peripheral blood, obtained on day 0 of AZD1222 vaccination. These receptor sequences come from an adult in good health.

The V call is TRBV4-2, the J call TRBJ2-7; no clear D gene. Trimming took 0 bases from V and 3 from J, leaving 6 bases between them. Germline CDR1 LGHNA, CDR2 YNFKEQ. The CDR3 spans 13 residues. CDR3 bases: TGTGCCAGCAGCCAAGATTCCGGCTACGAGCAGTACTTC. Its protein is CASSQDSGYEQYF.

Here the CDR3 DNA reads TGTGCCAGCTCACCAACAGGGGGCGCCGATACGCAGTATTTT. Its protein product is CASSPTGGADTQYF. The V and J genes are TRBV18 and TRBJ2-3; 9 positions agree with TRBD1. Germline trimming cut 2 bases from V and 6 bases from J; bases unmatched to any gene: 3. The V gene's germline CDR1 is KGHSH and CDR2 LQKENI. There are 14 residues in the CDR3. The complete variable domain, with remaining parts taken from reference TRBV18 and TRBJ2-3, reads NAGVMQNPRHLVRRRGQEARLRCSPMKGHSHVYWYRQLPEEGLKFMVYLQKENIIDESGMPKERFSAEFPKEGPSILRIQQVVRGDSAAYFCASSPTGGADTQYFGPGTRLTVL.

The DNA for the CDR3 is TGCGCCAGCAGCTCACCCCCTCCGTCTCCGGGAGGCTACACCTTC. Its protein product is CASSSPPPSPGGYTF. This chain joins TRBV5-1 and TRBJ1-2; D gene uncertain. With 3 bases removed from V and 8 bases from J, the gap between germline ends came to 20 bases. This CDR3 is 15 amino acids long. CDR1 is SGHRS and CDR2 is YFSETQ in the germline V gene.

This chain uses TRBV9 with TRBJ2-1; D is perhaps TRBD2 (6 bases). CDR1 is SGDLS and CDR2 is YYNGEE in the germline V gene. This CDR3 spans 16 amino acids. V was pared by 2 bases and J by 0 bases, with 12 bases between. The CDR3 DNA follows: TGTGCCAGCAGCGTCGGGGGACTTGGCTCCTACAATGAGCAGTTCTTC. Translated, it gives CASSVGGLGSYNEQFF.

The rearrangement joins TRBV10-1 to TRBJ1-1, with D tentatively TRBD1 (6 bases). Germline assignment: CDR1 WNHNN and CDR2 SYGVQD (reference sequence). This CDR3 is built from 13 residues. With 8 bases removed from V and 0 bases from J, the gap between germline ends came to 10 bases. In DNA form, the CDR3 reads TGCGCCAGCCGGGACAACATGAACACTGAAGCTTTCTTT. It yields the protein CASRDNMNTEAFF.

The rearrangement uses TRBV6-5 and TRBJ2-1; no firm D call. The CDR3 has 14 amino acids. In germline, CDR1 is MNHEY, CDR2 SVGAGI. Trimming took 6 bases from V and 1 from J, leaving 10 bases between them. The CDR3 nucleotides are TGTGCCAGCAGACGAAGGGCATCCTACAATGAGCAGTTCTTC. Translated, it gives CASRRRASYNEQFF.